The next 25 T cell receptor beta chains were all read from a single sample in a study of blood T cells in healthy people across ages. Sample-barcoded 5' priming and a J-beta primer mix drove a second PCR of about 6 to 11 cycles. TCRdb passed the 5' RACE reads through MiXCR, listing each CDR3 protein once. The table has about 1.8 million distinct CDR3 sequences, about 49% seen once. Sequencing was performed on blood. These receptors came from a woman aged 40 to 50 in good health.

This clonotype was detected only a few times. The chain links TRBV4-3 to TRBJ1-5; maybe TRBD1 (6 bases). This CDR3 spans 14 amino acids. CDR1 is LGHNA, CDR2 YSLEER, per germline. The V and J ends lost 0 bases and 5 bases respectively, with 8 bases between them. CDR3 loop: CASSQDQGHQPQHF. The CDR3 nucleotides are TGCGCCAGCAGCCAAGATCAGGGGCATCAGCCCCAGCATTTT.

V gene TRBV6-2 or TRBV6-3 combines with J gene TRBJ2-1, with a weak D call TRBD1 (6 bases). The CDR3 sequence is 13 residues long. Germline assignment: CDR1 MNHEY and CDR2 SVGEGT. Trimming removed 6 bases from V and 7 bases from J, with 13 bases in between. DNA of the CDR3: TGTGCCAGCAGACGGACAGTGAGAAATGAGCAGTTCTTC. This translates into CASRRTVRNEQFF.

The count of this clonotype is one. The chain couples TRBV6-1 to TRBJ1-5, with unresolved D. Germline V gene data show CDR1 as MNHNS and CDR2 as SASEGT. The germline V and J ends were trimmed by 6 bases and 5 bases, with 11 bases remaining between them. The CDR3 extends over 13 amino acids. The CDR3, as DNA: TGTGCCAGCAGCCCCCAGCCCGATCAGCCCCAGCATTTT. This codes for CASSPQPDQPQHF.

The gene calls are TRBV4-3 and TRBJ2-1; the match to TRBD1 covers 9 bases. Germline CDR1 reads LGHNA; CDR2 reads YSLEER. The CDR3 totals 16 residues. V was pared by 1 base and J by 5 bases, with 6 bases of the junction left unmatched. The CDR3 protein is CASSQVEGQGHNEQFF. The CDR3 bases are TGCGCCAGCAGCCAAGTGGAGGGACAGGGCCACAATGAGCAGTTCTTC.

The chain links TRBV7-2 to TRBJ2-1; 12 bases match TRBD2. The V segment lost 5 bases and the J segment 7 bases; nucleotides outside the gene matches: 6. This CDR3 contains 15 residues. CDR1 is SGHTA, CDR2 FQGNSA, per germline. The CDR3 DNA reads as TGTGCCAGCAGCAAACTAGCGGGGGGCGGGAATGAGCAGTTCTTC. This codes for CASSKLAGGGNEQFF.

The gene calls are TRBV20-1 and TRBJ2-7, with 8 bases identical to TRBD1. The length of the CDR3 is 15 residues. Per germline, CDR1 DFQATT and CDR2 SNEGSKA (reference sequence). The trim removed 6 bases at V and 1 base at J, leaving 11 bases unmatched. The CDR3 is CSANTGQGGSYEQYF. The CDR3 DNA is TGCAGTGCGAATACCGGACAGGGTGGTTCCTACGAGCAGTACTTC.

In regard to this clonotype: One end of the junction fails to match germline, which may point to a read error. The rearrangement uses TRBV29-1 and TRBJ2-1, with 7 bases that match TRBD2. From germline, CDR1 is SQVTM and CDR2 ANQGSEA. CDR3 length equals 14 residues. The CDR3 here is CSAGGRNTYNGQFF. The CDR3 bases are TGCAGCGCGGGAGGCAGAAATACCTACAATGGGCAGTTCTTC.

V usage is TRBV5-6 and J usage is TRBJ2-1; 8 nucleotides agree with TRBD2. With 2 bases clipped from V and 8 bases from J, the junction kept 9 bases outside the gene matches. CDR3 length equals 15 residues. Germline V gives CDR1 SGHDT, CDR2 YYEEEE. This CDR3 is CASSLYGGAGDEQFF. CDR3 sequence (DNA): TGTGCCAGCAGCTTATACGGGGGGGCTGGCGATGAGCAGTTCTTC.

The J gene is TRBJ2-4, the V gene TRBV4-3; no reliable D call. CDR1 LGHNA and CDR2 YSLEER come from the germline V gene. CDR3 length equals 16 residues. V lost 0 bases to trimming and J lost 4 bases, with 13 bases between them. This chain's CDR3 is CASSQDYRAGKNIQYF. The CDR3 DNA reads TGCGCCAGCAGCCAAGATTACCGGGCCGGGAAAAACATTCAGTACTTC.

This clonotype turned up a few times. The chain combines TRBV7-6 with TRBJ2-1, with 9 bases that match TRBD1. This CDR3 has 16 amino acids. CDR1 and CDR2 (germline): SGHVS, FNYEAQ. The junction had 11 bases not matched to a gene; V was cut back by 5 bases and J by 6 bases. The CDR3: CASSAQRGQGLNEQFF. In nucleotides, the CDR3 is TGTGCCAGCAGCGCGCAGCGGGGACAGGGTCTCAATGAGCAGTTCTTC. Variable domain in full (rest from reference TRBV7-6 and TRBJ2-1): GAGVSQSPRYKVTKRGQDVALRCDPISGHVSLYWYRQALGQGPEFLTYFNYEAQQDKSGLPNDRFSAERPEGSISTLTIQRTEQRDSAMYRCASSAQRGQGLNEQFFGPGTRLTVL.

The sample holds one count of this clonotype. This chain connects TRBV7-9 to TRBJ2-1, with 7 nucleotides matching TRBD2. CDR3 length: 12 amino acids. From germline, CDR1 is SEHNR and CDR2 FQNEAQ (reference sequence). Trimming removed 5 bases from V and 14 bases from J; junction bases left unmatched: 9. This CDR3 is CASSPGGYPEFF. CDR3 nucleotides: TGTGCCAGCAGCCCGGGGGGATACCCCGAGTTCTTC.

The genes are TRBV6-1 and TRBJ1-2; D is unclear. Looked up from germline, CDR1 is MNHNS and CDR2 is SASEGT. V lost 2 bases, J lost 8 bases, and 15 bases lay in between. The CDR3 consists of 14 residues. The CDR3 nucleotides read TGTGCCAGCAGTGAAATCAACACCTCGGGAGGCTACACCTTC. This encodes CASSEINTSGGYTF.

V gene TRBV11-2 combines with J gene TRBJ2-7; maybe TRBD2 (6 bases). Germline V CDR1 and CDR2: SGHAT, FQNNGV. V dropped 3 bases and J dropped 3 bases, with 12 bases sitting between them. The CDR3 is made up of 14 amino acids. The CDR3 here is CASSFRRRGYEQYF. The CDR3 DNA sequence: TGTGCCAGCAGCTTCCGCAGGAGGGGCTACGAGCAGTACTTC.

This chain uses TRBV15 with TRBJ1-2; D gene uncertain. V was cut by 3 bases and J by 4 bases, with 9 bases left in between. Germline CDR1 is LNHNV and CDR2 is YYDKDF (reference sequence). The CDR3 contains 13 residues. The DNA of the CDR3 is TGTGCCACCAGCAGGGACGGAGTCTATGGCTACACCTTC. It translates to CATSRDGVYGYTF.

The V and J genes are TRBV2 and TRBJ1-4, with 11 bases identical to TRBD1. Trimming took 6 bases from V and 8 from J; bases not matched to a gene: 8. Germline CDR1 reads SNHLY; CDR2 reads FYNNEI. The length of the CDR3 is 15 residues. The CDR3, as DNA: TGTGCCAGCAGGGCCTCCGGGACAGGGGGAGAAAAACTGTTTTTT. It codes for CASRASGTGGEKLFF.

The chain is built from TRBV7-2 and TRBJ2-2; tentatively, D is TRBD1 (6 bases). The CDR3 totals 17 residues. Trimming stripped 5 bases from V and 5 bases from J, with 21 bases between. The germline CDR1 and CDR2 sequences are SGHTA and FQGNSA. DNA for the CDR3: TGTGCCAGCAGCCCCCAAGCCGGCAGGGGAGCGACCGGGGAGCTGTTTTTT. Amino acid sequence: CASSPQAGRGATGELFF.

The V and J genes are TRBV27 and TRBJ2-7; TRBD1 or TRBD2 may be the D gene (5 bases each). Germline values: CDR1 MNHEY, CDR2 SMNVEV (reference sequence). This CDR3 region has 15 residues. The germline V and J ends were trimmed by 11 bases and 2 bases, with 22 bases remaining between them. CDR3 residues: CAVRSRDGYAYEQYF. The DNA of the CDR3 is TGTGCCGTTCGATCCCGGGACGGCTATGCCTACGAGCAGTACTTC.

The V and J genes are TRBV5-5 and TRBJ2-3, with TRBD2 identical over 9 bases. Germline CDR1 SGHKS, CDR2 YYEKEE (reference sequence). J gave up 5 bases and V 0 bases, and 7 bases lay outside the gene matches. This CDR3 has 16 amino acids. CDR3: CASSLVVAGDGDTQYF. CDR3 in DNA: TGTGCCAGCAGCTTGGTAGTAGCGGGGGATGGAGATACGCAGTATTTT.

A few counts support this clonotype. The rearrangement links TRBV6-2 or TRBV6-3 to TRBJ2-1, with TRBD2 matching 12 bases. V was pared by 6 bases and J by 6 bases, with 6 bases of the junction left unmatched. Germline-derived CDR1 and CDR2 are MNHEY and SVGEGT. CDR3 size: 15 residues. The DNA for the CDR3 is TGTGCCAGCAGACGACTAGCGGGGGAGACCAATGAGCAGTTCTTC. Translation: CASRRLAGETNEQFF.

This clonotype showed up many times. The V gene is TRBV6-6, the J gene TRBJ2-6, with D maybe TRBD2 (5 bases). Germline CDR1 MNHNY, CDR2 SVGAGI (reference sequence). CDR3 size: 15 residues. V dropped 2 bases and J dropped 0 bases, with 5 bases sitting between them. CDR3 region: CASSYEGSGANVLTF. The CDR3 nucleotides read TGTGCCAGCAGTTACGAGGGCTCTGGGGCCAACGTCCTGACTTTC.

J is TRBJ1-1 and V is TRBV27; tentatively, D is TRBD1 (5 bases). With 5 bases removed from V and 4 bases from J, the gap between germline ends came to 14 bases. The CDR3 runs 14 residues. Germline lookup yields CDR1 MNHEY and CDR2 SMNVEV (reference sequence). CDR3 amino acids: CASSQGPYFTEAFF. DNA for the CDR3: TGTGCCAGCAGTCAGGGCCCGTATTTCACTGAAGCTTTCTTT.

This clonotype came up many times. A read error may account for a junction end that differs from germline. The rearrangement uses TRBV5-1 and TRBJ2-1, with TRBD2 matching over 12 bases. The CDR3 contains 15 residues. Germline lookup yields CDR1 SGHRS and CDR2 YFSETQ. The CDR3 DNA is TGTGCCAGCAGCTTGGTGACTAGCGGGGGCAATGAGCAGTTCTTC. It yields the protein CASSLVTSGGNEQFF. Drawing the rest from reference TRBV5-1 and TRBJ2-1, the complete variable domain is KAGVTQTPRYLIKTRGQQVTLSCSPISGHRSVSWYQQTPGQGLQFLFEYFSETQRNKGNFPGRFSGRQFSNSRSEMNVSTLELGDSALYLCASSLVTSGGNEQFFGPGTRLTVL.

The rearrangement links TRBV5-5 to TRBJ2-7; weak D call: TRBD2 (6 bases). The CDR3 length is 14 residues. CDR1 SGHKS and CDR2 YYEKEE come from the germline V gene (reference sequence). The V gene lost 2 bases and the J gene lost 2 bases, with 11 bases spanning the gap. CDR3 in amino acids: CASSFLAIAYEQYF. In DNA, the CDR3 is TGTGCCAGCAGCTTTCTAGCGATTGCCTACGAGCAGTACTTC.

The chain carries TRBV20-1 and TRBJ2-3, with a possible D match to TRBD2 (5 bases). There are 14 residues in the CDR3. Looked up from germline, CDR1 is DFQATT and CDR2 is SNEGSKA (reference sequence). The germline V and J ends were trimmed by 4 bases and 3 bases, with 14 bases remaining between them. The CDR3 loop is CSAIPATGTDTQYF. The CDR3 DNA is TGCAGTGCTATCCCGGCCACGGGGACAGATACGCAGTATTTT.

Points on this clonotype: At one end the junction does not follow the germline gene, possibly because of a read error. The chain recombines TRBV14 with TRBJ2-1; TRBD1 is a possible D gene (6 bases). The CDR3 totals 13 residues. The germline V gene has CDR1 SGHDN and CDR2 FVKESK. CDR3 protein: CASRDSLYSEQFF. In nucleotides, the CDR3 is TGTGCCAGCAGGGACAGTTTATACAGTGAGCAGTTCTTC.